This is a list of T cell receptor beta chains from one sample in a study of blood T cell repertoires in COVID-19. Assay used: immunoSEQ multiplex PCR; TCRdb lists only in-frame clones, some missing. The profile shows roughly 230,000 clones, roughly 80% of them singletons. Sequences were obtained from peripheral blood. These receptors were collected from a woman over 75 with acute or convalescent COVID-19. CDR3s include the opening cysteine and the closing phenylalanine or tryptophan. Fields, in order: clone size, V gene, J gene, CDR3 length, CDR3 protein. The size field is filled for only some rows; it gives once, few, many or a size class.

size: NA
V: TRBV10-3
J: TRBJ2-1
length: 17
CDR3: CAISPSTSGRANNEQFF

size: NA
V: TRBV6-5
J: TRBJ2-1
length: 15
CDR3: CASRSGRGPHNEQFF

size: NA
V: TRBV2
J: TRBJ1-1
length: 13
CDR3: CASSEERGLEAFF

size: NA
V: TRBV19
J: TRBJ2-1
length: 14
CDR3: CASRTGQGNNEQFF

size: NA
V: TRBV7-2
J: TRBJ2-5
length: 15
CDR3: CASSLDRGQMETQYF

size: NA
V: TRBV4-2
J: TRBJ2-7
length: 15
CDR3: CASSQDDRGIDEQYF

size: NA
V: TRBV6-5
J: TRBJ1-6
length: 16
CDR3: CASSLHPGQDNSPLHF

size: NA
V: TRBV6-5
J: TRBJ1-4
length: 15
CDR3: CASSYGQATNEKLFF

size: once
V: TRBV6-5
J: TRBJ1-1
length: 13
CDR3: CASRVLTVSEAFF

size: NA
V: TRBV5-6
J: TRBJ1-4
length: 14
CDR3: CASVRTGSGEKLFF

size: NA
V: TRBV3-1/TRBV3-2
J: TRBJ1-6
length: 16
CDR3: CASSQIPGQGHSPLHF

size: NA
V: TRBV5-1
J: TRBJ2-1
length: 15
CDR3: CASSLGLASYNEQFF

size: NA
V: TRBV29-1
J: TRBJ2-3
length: 16
CDR3: CSGAMDSVLLIGTQYF

size: NA
V: TRBV5-1
J: TRBJ1-2
length: 14
CDR3: CASSLQGRVYGYTF

size: NA
V: TRBV28
J: TRBJ2-7
length: 14
CDR3: CASSHHDTSYEQYF

size: NA
V: TRBV11-2
J: TRBJ2-2
length: 16
CDR3: CASSLVAGMNTGELFF

size: NA
V: TRBV3-1/TRBV3-2
J: TRBJ1-2
length: 15
CDR3: CASSRRQGALMGYTF

size: NA
V: TRBV5-1
J: TRBJ2-3
length: 16
CDR3: CASSLGQGTATDTQYF

size: NA
V: TRBV21-1
J: TRBJ2-1
length: 14
CDR3: CAQPSGTLYNEQFF

size: NA
V: TRBV7-3
J: TRBJ1-1
length: 13
CDR3: CASSQDTNTEAFF

size: few
V: TRBV3-1/TRBV3-2
J: TRBJ2-7
length: 14
CDR3: CASSLRGTAYEQYF

size: NA
V: TRBV11-2
J: TRBJ1-2
length: 15
CDR3: CASSSRPGWNYGYTF

size: NA
V: TRBV12-3/TRBV12-4
J: TRBJ1-1
length: 13
CDR3: CASTDRIIHEAFF

size: NA
V: TRBV24-1
J: TRBJ1-2
length: 14
CDR3: CATSDLYRDYGYTF

size: NA
V: TRBV19
J: TRBJ1-1
length: 18
CDR3: CASTIEPGQGALNTEAFF

size: NA
V: TRBV10-1
J: TRBJ2-5
length: 15
CDR3: CASSGGTGLQETQYF

size: NA
V: TRBV3-1/TRBV3-2
J: TRBJ2-2
length: 17
CDR3: CASSQGGGPGVTGELFF

size: NA
V: TRBV5-1
J: TRBJ2-5
length: 16
CDR3: CASRWGAGEAGETQYF

size: once
V: TRBV7-9
J: TRBJ1-2
length: 12
CDR3: CASSPSGYGYTF

size: NA
V: TRBV19
J: TRBJ1-1
length: 14
CDR3: CASSIDVRDTEAFF

size: once
V: TRBV18
J: TRBJ1-1
length: 13
CDR3: CASSGEGNTEAFF

size: NA
V: TRBV5-4
J: TRBJ1-2
length: 15
CDR3: CASSPGRGALDGYTF